This T cell receptor beta chain was recovered during a study of blood T cell repertoires in COVID-19 (dated by TCRdb to 2018 to 2021). About the study as a whole: Samples covering the acute and convalescent phases of COVID-19 were provided by collaborators in the United States, Italy and Spain. The prospective study material was composed of cDNA or gDNA derived from T cells, B-cell-depleted T cells, or PBMCs. Subjects who had been exposed to COVID-19, were actively infected with it, or had recovered from it provided the deeply sampled blood TCRbeta repertoires that made up the dataset. The repertoires were made available in a free public database intended to serve as a resource for research on the immune response to SARS-CoV-2. The samples were drawn from two sources: the first 160 participants of the ongoing ImmuneRACE study, and about 1,300 subjects contributed by 6 global collaborators. A de-identified subject ID, COVID-19 status, age in years and sex were almost always included in the sample metadata. Where available, HLA class I and class II types were obtained from metadata supplied by the sample provider rather than from assay-based typing.

What the study reported, not specific to this receptor: How much clinical and demographic metadata was included differed by source and by participant, and the metadata was provided uncurated.

The immunoSEQ Assay, a bias-controlled multiplex PCR, was used to amplify TCRbeta CDR3 regions from genomic DNA. Turning to the authors' computational methods: The number of nucleated cells in each sample was estimated from the amplification of reference gene primers within the assay. Sequence reads were collapsed and filtered to measure the absolute abundance of every unique TCRbeta CDR3 rearrangement. Productive Simpson clonality was computed per sample as the square root of Simpson's diversity index over productive rearrangements. Sourced from immuneACCESS, this table was stored by TCRdb with only in-frame sequences that have V and J called. A share of the clones is absent; for the studies checked, an unresolved V gene accounts for under half, and the remainder has no known explanation. Clone size and the V and J calls come from that table; the DNA yielded D and trimming. This sample lists about 100,000 clones; approximately 83% were detected once. Jointly, the top ten make up roughly 3.4% of the sample.

About this clone itself: The clone's antigen remains unknown. No base qualities exist here, and no much larger clone lies one base off it.

The collaborating institutions used their own protocols to collect whole blood in K2EDTA tubes. For TCRbeta analysis, collaborators shipped samples in one of three forms: frozen whole blood, isolated PBMCs, or DNA extracted from either of those sample types. The sample consisted of peripheral blood. The clonotype comes from a woman older than 75 with active or convalescent COVID-19.

The CDR3 sequence is CASSIPGNYGYTF. The base sequence is TGTGCCAGTAGTATCCCAGGAAACTATGGCTACACCTTC. The chain links TRBV19 with TRBJ1-2, with the D gene not clear enough to name. V is cut by 3 bases and J by 2 bases, and the space between the germline ends is 7 bases. The CDR3 has 13 amino acids, counting the end cysteine and phenylalanine. The entry retains the CDR3 DNA only, 39 bases that are in frame from base 1. CDR1 and CDR2, looked up from the germline V gene (reference sequence), are LNHDA and SQIVND. This CDR3, with the reference TRBV19 and TRBJ1-2 proteins standing in past its ends, gives the full variable domain DGGITQSPKYLFRKEGQNVTLSCEQNLNHDAMYWYRQDPGQGLRLIYYSQIVNDFQKGDIAEGYSVSREKKESFPLTVTSAQKNPTAFYLCASSIPGNYGYTFGSGTRLTVV.